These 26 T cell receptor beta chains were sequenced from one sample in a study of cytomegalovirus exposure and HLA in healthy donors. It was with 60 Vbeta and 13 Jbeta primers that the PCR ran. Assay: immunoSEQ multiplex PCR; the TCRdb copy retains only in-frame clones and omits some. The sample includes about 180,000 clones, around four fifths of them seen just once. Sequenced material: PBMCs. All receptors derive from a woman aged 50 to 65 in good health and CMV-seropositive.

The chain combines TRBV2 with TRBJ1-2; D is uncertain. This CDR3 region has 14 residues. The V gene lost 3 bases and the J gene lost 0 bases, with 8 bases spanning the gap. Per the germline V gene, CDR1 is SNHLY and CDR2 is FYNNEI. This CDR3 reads CASSERHSNYGYTF. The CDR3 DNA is TGTGCCAGCAGTGAGCGACACTCTAACTATGGCTACACCTTC.

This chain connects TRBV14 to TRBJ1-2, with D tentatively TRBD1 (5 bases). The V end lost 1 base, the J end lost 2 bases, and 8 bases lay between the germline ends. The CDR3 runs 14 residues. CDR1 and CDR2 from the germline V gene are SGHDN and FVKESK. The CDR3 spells CASSQVAGNYGYTF. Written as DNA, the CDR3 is TGTGCCAGCAGCCAAGTTGCAGGGAACTATGGCTACACCTTC.

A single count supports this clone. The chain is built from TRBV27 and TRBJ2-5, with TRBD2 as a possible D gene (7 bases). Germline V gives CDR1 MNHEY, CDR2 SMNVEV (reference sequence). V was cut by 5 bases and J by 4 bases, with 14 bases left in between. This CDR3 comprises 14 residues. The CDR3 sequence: CASSPIGGRETQYF. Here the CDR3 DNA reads TGTGCCAGCAGTCCCATCGGGGGGCGAGAGACCCAGTACTTC.

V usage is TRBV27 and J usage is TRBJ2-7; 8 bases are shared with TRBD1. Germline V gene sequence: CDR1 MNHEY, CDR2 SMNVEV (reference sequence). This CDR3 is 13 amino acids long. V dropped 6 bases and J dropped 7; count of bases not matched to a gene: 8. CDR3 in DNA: TGTGCCAGCAGGAGGACAGGGACTGGGGAGCAGTACTTC. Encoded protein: CASRRTGTGEQYF.

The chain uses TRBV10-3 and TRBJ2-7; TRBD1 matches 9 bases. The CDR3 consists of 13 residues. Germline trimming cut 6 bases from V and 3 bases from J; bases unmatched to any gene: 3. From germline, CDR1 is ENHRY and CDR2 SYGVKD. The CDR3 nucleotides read TGTGCCATCAGCGGACAGGGGAACTACGAGCAGTACTTC. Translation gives CAISGQGNYEQYF.

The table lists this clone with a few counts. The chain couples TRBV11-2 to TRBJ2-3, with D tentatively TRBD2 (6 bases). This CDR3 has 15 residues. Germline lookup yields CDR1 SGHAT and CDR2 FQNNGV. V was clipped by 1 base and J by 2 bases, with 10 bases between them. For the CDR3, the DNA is TGTGCCAGCAGCTTAGGCGGGGTCCCCACAGATACGCAGTATTTT. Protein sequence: CASSLGGVPTDTQYF. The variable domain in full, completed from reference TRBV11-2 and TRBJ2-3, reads EAGVAQSPRYKIIEKRQSVAFWCNPISGHATLYWYQQILGQGPKLLIQFQNNGVVDDSQLPKDRFSAERLKGVDSTLKIQPAKLEDSAVYLCASSLGGVPTDTQYFGPGTRLTVL.

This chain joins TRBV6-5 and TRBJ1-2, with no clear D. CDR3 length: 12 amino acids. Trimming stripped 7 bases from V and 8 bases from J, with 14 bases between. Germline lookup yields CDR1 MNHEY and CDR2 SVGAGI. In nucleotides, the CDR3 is TGTGCCAGCACCATAGGAGCGGAGGGCTACACCTTC. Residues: CASTIGAEGYTF.

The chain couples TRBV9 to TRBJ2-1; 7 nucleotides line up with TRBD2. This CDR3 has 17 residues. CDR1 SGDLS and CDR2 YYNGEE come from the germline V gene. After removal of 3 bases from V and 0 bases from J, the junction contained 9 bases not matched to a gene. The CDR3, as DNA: TGTGCCAGCAGCGGGGGGAGGGATACGAGCTCCTACAATGAGCAGTTCTTC. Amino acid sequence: CASSGGRDTSSYNEQFF.

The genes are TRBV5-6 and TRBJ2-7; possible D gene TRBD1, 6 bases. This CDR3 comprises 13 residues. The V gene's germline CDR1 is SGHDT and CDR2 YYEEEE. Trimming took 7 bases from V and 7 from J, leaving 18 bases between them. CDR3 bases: TGTGCCAGCGGGGTACAGGGTTCGGGGGAGCAGTACTTC. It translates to CASGVQGSGEQYF.

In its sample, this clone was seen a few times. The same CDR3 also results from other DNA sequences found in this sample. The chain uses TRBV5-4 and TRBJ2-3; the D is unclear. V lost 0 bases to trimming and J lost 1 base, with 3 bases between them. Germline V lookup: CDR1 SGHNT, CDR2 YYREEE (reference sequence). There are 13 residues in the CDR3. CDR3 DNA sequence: TGTGCCAGCAGCTTGGGAGGCACAGATACGCAGTATTTT. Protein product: CASSLGGTDTQYF.

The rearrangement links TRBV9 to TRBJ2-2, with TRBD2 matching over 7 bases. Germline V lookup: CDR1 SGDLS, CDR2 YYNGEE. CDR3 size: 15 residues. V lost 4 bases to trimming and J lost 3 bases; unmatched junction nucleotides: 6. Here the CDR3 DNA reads TGTGCCAGCAGCCGCTTGGGAGGGGACACCGGGGAGCTGTTTTTT. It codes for CASSRLGGDTGELFF.

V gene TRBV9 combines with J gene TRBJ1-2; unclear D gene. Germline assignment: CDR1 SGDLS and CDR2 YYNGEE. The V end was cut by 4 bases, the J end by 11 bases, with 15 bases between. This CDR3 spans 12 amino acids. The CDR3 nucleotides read TGTGCCAGCAGCTCCCCTAAATTCCCTTACACCTTC. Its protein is CASSSPKFPYTF.

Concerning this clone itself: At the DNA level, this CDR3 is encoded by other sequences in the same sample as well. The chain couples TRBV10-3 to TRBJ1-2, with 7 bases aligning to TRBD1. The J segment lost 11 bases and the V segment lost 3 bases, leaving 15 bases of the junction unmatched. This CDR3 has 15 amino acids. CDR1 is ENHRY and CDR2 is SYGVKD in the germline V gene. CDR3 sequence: CAISDPQGPIYWYTF. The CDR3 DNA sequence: TGTGCCATCAGTGACCCACAGGGGCCAATCTATTGGTACACCTTC.

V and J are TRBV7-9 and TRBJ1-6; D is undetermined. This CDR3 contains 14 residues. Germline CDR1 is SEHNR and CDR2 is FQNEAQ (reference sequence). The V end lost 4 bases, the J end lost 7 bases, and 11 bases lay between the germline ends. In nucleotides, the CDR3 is TGTGCCAGCAGCTCCTCGGGAAGGAATTCACCCCTCCACTTT. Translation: CASSSSGRNSPLHF. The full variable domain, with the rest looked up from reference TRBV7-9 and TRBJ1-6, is DTGVSQNPRHKITKRGQNVTFRCDPISEHNRLYWYRQTLGQGPEFLTYFQNEAQLEKSRLLSDRFSAERPKGSFSTLEIQRTEQGDSAMYLCASSSSGRNSPLHFGNGTRLTVT.

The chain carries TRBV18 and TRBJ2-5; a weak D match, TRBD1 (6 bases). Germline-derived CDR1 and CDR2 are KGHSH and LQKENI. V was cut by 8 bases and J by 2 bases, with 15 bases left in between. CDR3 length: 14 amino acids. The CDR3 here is CASTRRTAQETQYF. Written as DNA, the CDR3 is TGTGCCAGCACACGAAGGACAGCTCAAGAGACCCAGTACTTC.

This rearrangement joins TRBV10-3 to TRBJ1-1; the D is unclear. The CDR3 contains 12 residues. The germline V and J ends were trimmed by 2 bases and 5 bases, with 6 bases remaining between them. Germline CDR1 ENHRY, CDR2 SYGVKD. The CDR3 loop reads CAISELETEAFF. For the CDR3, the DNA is TGTGCCATCAGTGAGCTTGAGACTGAAGCTTTCTTT.

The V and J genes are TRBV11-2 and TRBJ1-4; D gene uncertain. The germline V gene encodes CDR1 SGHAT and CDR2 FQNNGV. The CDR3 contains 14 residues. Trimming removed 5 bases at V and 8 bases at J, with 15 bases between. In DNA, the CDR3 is TGTGCCAGCAGCCCTCAGTCCTGGAGGGAAAAACTGTTTTTT. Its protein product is CASSPQSWREKLFF.

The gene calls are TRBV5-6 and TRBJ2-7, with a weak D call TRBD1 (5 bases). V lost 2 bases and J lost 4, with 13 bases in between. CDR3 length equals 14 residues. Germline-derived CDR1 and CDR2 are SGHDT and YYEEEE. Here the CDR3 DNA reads TGTGCCAGCAGCTTTTGGGCCAGGGTGTACGAGCAGTACTTC. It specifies CASSFWARVYEQYF.

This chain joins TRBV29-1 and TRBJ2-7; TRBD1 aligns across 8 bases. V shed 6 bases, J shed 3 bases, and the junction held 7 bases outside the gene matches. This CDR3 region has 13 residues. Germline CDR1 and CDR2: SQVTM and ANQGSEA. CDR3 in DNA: TGCAGCGTCTCCAGGGGGCGAGACTACGAGCAGTACTTC. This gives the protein CSVSRGRDYEQYF.

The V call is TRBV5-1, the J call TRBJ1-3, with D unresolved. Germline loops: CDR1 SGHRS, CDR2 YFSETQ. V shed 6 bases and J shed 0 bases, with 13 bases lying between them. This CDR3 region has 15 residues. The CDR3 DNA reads TGCGCCAGCAACCCTCTCAGGAACTCTGGAAACACCATATATTTT. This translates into CASNPLRNSGNTIYF.

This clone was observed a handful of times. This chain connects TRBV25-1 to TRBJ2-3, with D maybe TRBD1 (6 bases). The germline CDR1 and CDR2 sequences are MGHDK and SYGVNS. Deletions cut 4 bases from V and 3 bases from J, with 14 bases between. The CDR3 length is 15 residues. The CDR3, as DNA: TGTGCCAGCAGTGGCCCCACAGGACAGACAGATACGCAGTATTTT. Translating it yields CASSGPTGQTDTQYF.

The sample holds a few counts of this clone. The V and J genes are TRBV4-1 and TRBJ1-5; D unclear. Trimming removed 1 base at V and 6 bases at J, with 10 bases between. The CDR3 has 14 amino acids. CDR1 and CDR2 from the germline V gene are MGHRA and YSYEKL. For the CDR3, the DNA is TGCGCCAGCAGCCAAGGAACGGCGGTTCAGCCCCAGCATTTT. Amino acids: CASSQGTAVQPQHF.

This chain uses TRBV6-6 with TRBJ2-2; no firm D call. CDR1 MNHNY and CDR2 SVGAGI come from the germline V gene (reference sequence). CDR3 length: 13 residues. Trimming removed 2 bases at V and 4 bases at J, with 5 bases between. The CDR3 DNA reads TGTGCCAGCAGTTACGGTAGCACCGGGGAGCTGTTTTTT. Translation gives CASSYGSTGELFF.

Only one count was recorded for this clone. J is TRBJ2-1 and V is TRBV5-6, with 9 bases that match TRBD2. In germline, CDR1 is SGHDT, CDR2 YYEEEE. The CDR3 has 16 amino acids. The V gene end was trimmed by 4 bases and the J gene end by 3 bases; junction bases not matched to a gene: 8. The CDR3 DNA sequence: TGTGCCAGCAGCCCGGACGGGCGGGGGGGCTACAATGAGCAGTTCTTC. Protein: CASSPDGRGGYNEQFF.

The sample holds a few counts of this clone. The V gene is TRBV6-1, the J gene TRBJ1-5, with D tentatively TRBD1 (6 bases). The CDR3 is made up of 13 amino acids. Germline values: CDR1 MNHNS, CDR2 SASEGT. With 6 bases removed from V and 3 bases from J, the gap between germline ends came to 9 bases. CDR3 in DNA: TGTGCCAGCAGAGGACAGATCAATCAGCCCCAGCATTTT. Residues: CASRGQINQPQHF.

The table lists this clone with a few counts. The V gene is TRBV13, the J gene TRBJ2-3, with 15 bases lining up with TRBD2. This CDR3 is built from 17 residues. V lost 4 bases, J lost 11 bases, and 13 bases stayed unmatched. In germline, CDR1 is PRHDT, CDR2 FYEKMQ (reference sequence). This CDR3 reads CASSSGTSGGTRLRQYF. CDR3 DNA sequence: TGTGCCAGCAGCTCCGGGACTAGCGGGGGGACGAGACTGAGGCAGTATTTT.